This T cell receptor (beta chain) was captured by sequencing in a study of blood T cells in healthy people across ages. Across the whole study: Per every two T cells, about one barcoded beta molecule was captured by template switching.

A J-beta primer mix and a sample-barcoded 5' primer were used in a second PCR of about 6 to 12 cycles. TCRdb ran MiXCR on the 5' RACE reads and lists one entry per CDR3 protein. Of about 1,600,000 distinct CDR3 sequences listed, 42% are singletons. General observations from the study: Long-lived and aged donors differed, with more naive CD4+ cells and higher diversity in the long-lived.

This clonotype was seen a few times. As yet, its antigen is unknown. The CDR3 has 14 amino acids. V trimming: 6 bases; J trimming: 2 bases; junction bases outside the gene matches: 6. Germline V CDR1 and CDR2: DFQATT, SNEGSKA (reference sequence). This TCR came from a woman younger than 35 in good health. Sequencing input: blood. The chain is built from TRBV20-1 and TRBJ2-7; 11 bases align to TRBD2. The DNA for the CDR3 is TGCAGTGCCTTGGGACTAGCGGATACCTACGAGCAGTACTTC. Protein product: CSALGLADTYEQYF.